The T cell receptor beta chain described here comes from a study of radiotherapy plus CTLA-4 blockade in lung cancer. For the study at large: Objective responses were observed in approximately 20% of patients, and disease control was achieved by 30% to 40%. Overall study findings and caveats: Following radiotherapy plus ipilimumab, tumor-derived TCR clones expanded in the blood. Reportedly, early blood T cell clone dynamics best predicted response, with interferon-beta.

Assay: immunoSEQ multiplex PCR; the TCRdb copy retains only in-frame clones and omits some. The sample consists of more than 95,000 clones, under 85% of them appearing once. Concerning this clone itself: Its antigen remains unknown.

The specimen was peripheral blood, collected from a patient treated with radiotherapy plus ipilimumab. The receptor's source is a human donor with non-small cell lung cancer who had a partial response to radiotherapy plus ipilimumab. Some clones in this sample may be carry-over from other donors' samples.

CDR3 sequence reads: CASSPHWGGTSYEQYF. The CDR3 nucleotides read TGCGCCAGCAGCCCGCATTGGGGGGGGACCTCCTACGAGCAGTACTTC. V is TRBV5-1 and J is TRBJ2-7; 7 bases fit TRBD2. The CDR3 covers 16 residues. CDR1 and CDR2 (germline): SGHRS, YFSETQ. With V trimmed by 4 bases and J by 0 bases, 10 bases remained unmatched.